These T cell receptor beta chains were read from a single sample in a study of T cell changes during pregnancy in multiple sclerosis. Some clones are missing from TCRdb's copy, which holds only in-frame ones; the method was immunoSEQ multiplex PCR. The data show about 56,000 clones, approximately 86% seen once. The sample here was CD4+ T cells from peripheral blood mononuclear cells, taken in the third trimester of pregnancy. Receptor source: a female donor with multiple sclerosis, enrolled in a pregnancy study. CDR3s include the opening cysteine and the closing phenylalanine or tryptophan. A D gene is named only where the DNA matches it firmly. Size is stated for part of the rows, as once, few or many counts, or as a class when the clone is expanded.

j_gene | abundance | v_gene | d_gene | CDR3aa | CDR3nt
TRBJ2-5 | - | TRBV7-6 | - | CASSVTVTETQYF | TGTGCCAGCAGCGTGACTGTCACGGAGACCCAGTACTTC
TRBJ2-5 | - | TRBV27 | TRBD1 | CASSPTGGIETQYF | TGTGCCAGCAGTCCTACAGGGGGCATAGAGACCCAGTACTTC
TRBJ2-3 | - | TRBV30 | TRBD2 | CAWTSIAGVVDTQYF | TGTGCCTGGACCTCGATAGCGGGAGTGGTAGATACGCAGTATTTT
TRBJ2-1 | - | TRBV5-1 | - | CASSLAGEQFF | TGCGCCAGCAGCTTGGCGGGGGAGCAGTTCTTC
TRBJ2-6 | - | TRBV7-2 | - | CASPLKGYALSGANVLTF | TGTGCCAGCCCTCTTAAGGGGTACGCCCTCTCTGGGGCCAACGTCCTGACTTTC
TRBJ1-1 | - | TRBV11-2 | TRBD1 | CASSRGQGGAEAFF | TGTGCCAGCAGCCGGGGACAGGGCGGGGCTGAAGCTTTCTTT
TRBJ1-2 | - | TRBV6-5 | - | CASSPYRSNNYGYTF | TGTGCCAGCAGCCCGTACAGAAGTAATAACTATGGCTACACCTTC
TRBJ1-2 | - | TRBV4-3 | - | CASSQEVQGQDYGYTF | TGCGCCAGCAGCCAAGAGGTTCAGGGGCAGGACTATGGCTACACCTTC
TRBJ2-3 | - | TRBV4-2 | - | CASSLSTHTDTQYF | TGTGCCAGCAGCCTCTCAACTCACACAGATACGCAGTATTTT
TRBJ2-3 | - | TRBV7-2 | TRBD1 | CASSLVGTGSTDTQYF | TGTGCCAGCAGCTTAGTAGGGACAGGGAGCACAGATACGCAGTATTTT
TRBJ2-1 | once | TRBV6-4 | TRBD2 | CASSPRLAGGFNEQFF | TGTGCCAGCAGTCCCCGCCTAGCGGGAGGATTCAATGAGCAGTTCTTC
TRBJ2-1 | - | TRBV7-2 | TRBD1 | CASSSTGGGKQFF | TGTGCCAGCAGCTCGACAGGGGGCGGGAAGCAGTTCTTC
TRBJ1-2 | - | TRBV6-5 | - | CASSTLTGGGVGYTF | TGTGCCAGCAGTACCCTGACAGGAGGAGGTGTCGGCTACACCTTC
TRBJ1-1 | once | TRBV7-6 | - | CASYSLGNTEAFF | TGTGCCAGCTACTCCCTAGGGAACACTGAAGCTTTCTTT
TRBJ1-1 | few | TRBV29-1 | - | CSVEQGRGLKAFF | TGCAGCGTAGAACAGGGCAGAGGATTAAAAGCTTTCTTT
TRBJ2-1 | - | TRBV19 | TRBD2 | CASSIDWTSVRHEQFF | TGTGCCAGTAGTATAGATTGGACTAGCGTTCGGCATGAGCAGTTCTTC
TRBJ2-7 | - | TRBV27 | - | CASSSPPRGAYEQYF | TGTGCCAGCAGTTCCCCCCCCCGCGGTGCCTACGAGCAGTACTTC
TRBJ1-4 | - | TRBV23-1 | TRBD1 | CACKVVGTGPVGEKLFF | TGCGCCTGTAAGGTTGTGGGGACAGGGCCGGTGGGGGAAAAACTGTTTTTT
TRBJ1-3 | - | TRBV4-3 | TRBD1 | CASSQEGDRGSGNTIYF | TGCGCCAGCAGCCAAGAGGGGGACAGGGGCTCTGGAAACACCATATATTTT
TRBJ1-2 | few | TRBV7-2 | - | CASSLGSGNRYGYTF | TGTGCCAGCAGCTTAGGGTCAGGGAACCGCTATGGCTACACCTTC
TRBJ2-7 | - | TRBV5-1 | - | CASSLAIRVPYEQYF | TGCGCCAGCAGCTTGGCGATCAGGGTACCCTACGAGCAGTACTTC
TRBJ1-6 | once | TRBV29-1 | TRBD1 | CRIGGGRSGTPLHF | TGCAGGATAGGAGGGGGCAGGTCGGGAACACCCCTCCACTTT
TRBJ2-7 | - | TRBV11-3 | TRBD1 | CASSLGRDRVTSYEQYF | TGTGCCAGCAGCTTAGGAAGGGACAGGGTAACCTCCTACGAGCAGTACTTC
TRBJ2-4 | - | TRBV6-1 | TRBD1 | CASREGQGKNIQYF | TGTGCCAGCAGAGAGGGACAGGGGAAAAACATTCAGTACTTC
TRBJ1-1 | - | TRBV29-1 | - | CSSPAEGRMNTEAFF | TGCAGCTCTCCTGCGGAGGGAAGGATGAACACTGAAGCTTTCTTT
TRBJ2-7 | - | TRBV23-1 | TRBD1 | CASSRTGPSPYEQYF | TGCGCCAGCAGCCGGACAGGGCCGAGCCCCTACGAGCAGTACTTC
TRBJ2-7 | - | TRBV25-1 | - | CASSKTGYYEQYF | TGTGCCAGCAGTAAAACAGGGTACTACGAGCAGTACTTC
TRBJ1-4 | - | TRBV6-6 | - | CASSSRQINEKLFF | TGTGCCAGCAGTTCGAGACAGATTAATGAAAAACTGTTTTTT
TRBJ1-2 | - | TRBV5-1 | - | CASSLEGGGFRNYGYTF | TGCGCCAGCAGCTTGGAAGGTGGCGGGTTTCGCAACTATGGCTACACCTTC
TRBJ2-7 | - | TRBV12-5 | TRBD1 | CASGLGTGVEQYF | TGTGCTAGTGGTTTGGGGACAGGGGTTGAGCAGTACTTC
TRBJ1-2 | - | TRBV5-4 | - | CASSLGQGAIHNYGYTF | TGTGCCAGCAGCTTGGGACAAGGGGCCATCCATAACTATGGCTACACCTTC
TRBJ2-1 | - | TRBV15 | - | CATSREGGVPYNEQFF | TGTGCCACCAGCAGAGAAGGGGGAGTACCCTACAATGAGCAGTTCTTC
TRBJ1-4 | few | TRBV19 | TRBD1 | CASLTGGAATNEKLFF | TGTGCCAGCCTCACAGGGGGCGCTGCCACTAATGAAAAACTGTTTTTT
TRBJ1-1 | - | TRBV4-3 | TRBD1 | CASSHKDRGFASSTLNTEAFF | TGCGCCAGCAGCCATAAGGACAGGGGGTTCGCGAGCTCCACCCTGAACACTGAAGCTTTCTTT
TRBJ1-1 | - | TRBV11-1 | TRBD1 | CASSSGQGFSEAFF | TGTGCCAGCAGCTCCGGACAGGGCTTTTCTGAAGCTTTCTTT
TRBJ1-3 | - | TRBV4-1 | - | CASSQMEFQGRKNTIYF | TGCGCCAGCAGCCAGATGGAATTTCAGGGGCGGAAAAACACCATATATTTT
TRBJ2-2 | - | TRBV6-4 | TRBD2 | CASRGGSTNTGELFF | TGTGCCAGCAGAGGCGGGAGTACGAACACCGGGGAGCTGTTTTTT
TRBJ2-6 | - | TRBV30 | - | CAWSVGLIGSGANVLTF | TGTGCCTGGAGTGTAGGACTTATCGGGTCTGGGGCCAACGTCCTGACTTTC
TRBJ2-3 | - | TRBV27 | - | CASTSAGDTQYF | TGTGCCAGCACCTCAGCGGGAGATACGCAGTATTTT
TRBJ2-5 | - | TRBV15 | TRBD1 | CATSKGAPRETQYF | TGTGCCACCAGCAAGGGGGCCCCACGGGAGACCCAGTACTTC
TRBJ1-2 | - | TRBV29-1 | - | CSVAENYGYTF | TGCAGCGTTGCGGAGAACTATGGCTACACCTTC
TRBJ1-6 | - | TRBV7-2 | TRBD1 | CASSLDFGTVNNSPLHF | TGTGCCAGCAGCTTAGATTTTGGGACAGTGAATAATTCACCCCTCCACTTT